Following are 18 T cell receptor beta chains from one sample sequenced in a study of T cells in Graves' hyperthyroidism and ophthalmopathy. Amplified TCR beta CDR3 regions came from RNA transcripts. The HTBI primer set drove a first-round RT-PCR of the TCR CDR3. Each CDR3 protein gets one entry after TCRdb re-called the multiplex PCR reads with MiXCR. Of around 520,000 distinct CDR3 sequences listed, 12% to 15% were seen once; the top ten hold about 15%. The sample consisted of blood. Receptors originate from a woman aged 40 to 55 with Graves' hyperthyroidism.

This clonotype was picked up many times. This chain joins TRBV15 and TRBJ2-1; 8 bases agree with TRBD2. The CDR3 has 17 amino acids. V was clipped by 2 bases and J by 5 bases; unmatched bases: 11. Germline lookup yields CDR1 LNHNV and CDR2 YYDKDF (reference sequence). The CDR3 loop reads CATSRPGGGVGDNEQFF. The CDR3, as DNA: TGTGCCACCAGCAGACCCGGGGGGGGAGTGGGTGACAATGAGCAGTTCTTC.

This clonotype has just a few counts. The V and J genes are TRBV6-1 and TRBJ1-5, with 10 positions matching TRBD1. The germline gives CDR1 MNHNS, CDR2 SASEGT. There are 19 residues in the CDR3. Germline trimming cut 1 base from V and 9 bases from J; bases unmatched to any gene: 18. The CDR3 loop reads CASSEDPGQGKPIAWPQHF. In nucleotides, the CDR3 is TGTGCCAGCAGTGAAGATCCGGGACAGGGGAAGCCCATAGCTTGGCCCCAGCATTTT.

The chain carries TRBV4-2 and TRBJ1-5; no firm D call. This CDR3 has 14 residues. V was cut by 1 base and J by 4 bases, with 8 bases left in between. Germline CDR1 is LGHNA and CDR2 is YNFKEQ. As DNA, the CDR3 is TGTGCCAGCAGCCAAGGGGCAGAGAATCAGCCCCAGCATTTT. It encodes CASSQGAENQPQHF.

The CDR3 sequence is CASSLALGGNGYTF. Written as DNA, the CDR3 is TGTGCCAGCAGCTTAGCGCTGGGGGGCAATGGCTACACCTTC. The chain employs TRBV7-9 and TRBJ1-2; D might be TRBD1 (6 bases). The length of the CDR3 is 14 residues. Germline lookup yields CDR1 SEHNR and CDR2 FQNEAQ (reference sequence). Deletions cut 0 bases from V and 6 bases from J, with 11 bases between.

This clonotype was found many times. The chain joins TRBV28 to TRBJ2-7, with D possibly being TRBD2 (5 bases). V was cut by 1 base and J by 3 bases, with 10 bases left in between. The germline V gene has CDR1 MDHEN and CDR2 SYDVKM. The CDR3 is made up of 14 amino acids. The CDR3 region has the DNA TGTGCCAGCAGTTTATCCGGACGGGACTACGAGCAGTACTTC. This encodes CASSLSGRDYEQYF.

The table lists this clonotype with many counts. The rearrangement links TRBV14 to TRBJ2-3; 8 positions match TRBD2. This CDR3 is 16 amino acids long. V dropped 4 bases and J dropped 7; count of bases not matched to a gene: 13. CDR1 and CDR2 (germline): SGHDN, FVKESK. The CDR3 region has the DNA TGTGCCAGCAGCCTCGGGGGAGGAGCGGGAGCAAATACGCAGTATTTT. Protein sequence: CASSLGGGAGANTQYF.

The sample holds many counts of this clonotype. J is TRBJ1-1 and V is TRBV19, with 7 bases that match TRBD1. Germline CDR1 is LNHDA and CDR2 is SQIVND (reference sequence). This CDR3 region has 16 residues. V trimming: 7 bases; J trimming: 4 bases; junction bases outside the gene matches: 15. The CDR3 region is CASTLAQQGFGTEAFF. CDR3 DNA: TGTGCCAGTACTCTGGCTCAACAGGGGTTCGGCACTGAAGCTTTCTTT.

As to this clonotype: Sequence at one end of the junction differs from germline and may be a read error. J is TRBJ2-3 and V is TRBV6-1; no clear D. Germline-derived CDR1 and CDR2 are MNHNS and SASEGT. This CDR3 spans 14 amino acids. The CDR3 region has the DNA TGTGTCAGCAGTCCCCAACGGGCATTCGATACGCAGTATTTT. Amino acid sequence: CVSSPQRAFDTQYF.

The chain has TRBV7-9 and TRBJ1-2; TRBD1 might be the D (6 bases). Germline assignment: CDR1 SEHNR and CDR2 FQNEAQ (reference sequence). Trimming stripped 2 bases from V and 8 bases from J, with 18 bases between. The CDR3 sequence is 15 residues long. The chain's CDR3 is CASSLIRTAKGGYTF. Here the CDR3 DNA reads TGTGCCAGCAGCTTAATCAGGACAGCCAAAGGGGGCTACACCTTC.

The chain couples TRBV5-1 to TRBJ1-5; possibly TRBD1 for D (6 bases). Germline V gene lookup returns CDR1 SGHRS and CDR2 YFSETQ. The CDR3 is 15 residues long. Trimming pared 0 bases from V and 6 bases from J, leaving 13 bases between. CDR3 residues: CASSLDGTLSQPQHF. In DNA, the CDR3 is TGCGCCAGCAGCTTGGATGGGACACTGTCTCAGCCCCAGCATTTT.

This clonotype was recorded many times. This rearrangement joins TRBV2 to TRBJ2-7; TRBD1 might be the D (6 bases). The V end was cut by 7 bases, the J end by 3 bases, with 22 bases between. The CDR3 contains 16 residues. Per the germline V gene, CDR1 is SNHLY and CDR2 is FYNNEI. The CDR3, as DNA: TGTGCCAGCATTAGCTCGCCTTTTGGGGGCGGCTACGAGCAGTACTTC. This sequence encodes CASISSPFGGGYEQYF. Complete variable domain (other parts from reference TRBV2 and TRBJ2-7): EPEVTQTPSHQVTQMGQEVILRCVPISNHLYFYWYRQILGQKVEFLVSFYNNEISEKSEIFDDQFSVERPDGSNFTLKIRSTKLEDSAMYFCASISSPFGGGYEQYFGPGTRLTVT.

This clonotype was counted a few times. The chain recombines TRBV30 with TRBJ1-5; D is possibly TRBD1 (6 bases). Per germline, CDR1 GTSNPN and CDR2 SVGIG (reference sequence). The CDR3 covers 12 residues. The V and J ends lost 4 bases and 4 bases respectively, with 8 bases between them. The CDR3 loop is CAWNRVNQPQHF. CDR3 DNA sequence: TGTGCCTGGAACAGGGTGAATCAGCCCCAGCATTTT.

In its sample, this clonotype was seen a few times. The chain employs TRBV5-1 and TRBJ1-1; no clear D gene. The CDR3 length is 14 residues. Germline lookup yields CDR1 SGHRS and CDR2 YFSETQ. With 3 bases removed from V and 1 base from J, the gap between germline ends came to 10 bases. The CDR3 here is CASSSHGQNTEAFF. CDR3 in DNA: TGCGCCAGCAGCTCCCACGGGCAGAACACTGAAGCTTTCTTT.

This clonotype was seen ten or more times. The rearrangement uses TRBV7-2 and TRBJ2-3, with D tentatively TRBD1 (6 bases). The CDR3 contains 13 residues. V was cut by 4 bases and J by 10 bases, with 15 bases left in between. Looked up from germline, CDR1 is SGHTA and CDR2 is FQGNSA. CDR3 protein: CASSSSLSGAQYF. The CDR3 DNA sequence: TGTGCCAGCAGCTCATCCCTATCAGGGGCGCAGTATTTT.

This clonotype was picked up a small number of times. This chain uses TRBV10-3 with TRBJ1-2; TRBD1 is a possible D gene (5 bases). Germline CDR1 is ENHRY and CDR2 is SYGVKD. This CDR3 is built from 15 residues. Trimming stripped 6 bases from V and 0 bases from J, with 14 bases between. The CDR3 sequence: CAIRRDLTTNYGYTF. The CDR3 region has the DNA TGTGCCATCAGGAGGGACCTAACAACTAACTATGGCTACACCTTC.

This clonotype was found a few times. The chain uses TRBV29-1 and TRBJ2-7; D gene unclear. Trimming cost V 2 bases and J 0 bases, with 11 bases left between them. This CDR3 has 14 residues. Germline assignment: CDR1 SQVTM and CDR2 ANQGSEA. CDR3 sequence: CSVEQHGVSYEQYF. CDR3 nucleotides: TGCAGCGTTGAACAGCATGGAGTCTCCTACGAGCAGTACTTC.

This sequence joins TRBV19 and TRBJ2-1; TRBD1 might be the D (5 bases). The length of the CDR3 is 15 residues. Germline CDR1 is LNHDA and CDR2 is SQIVND (reference sequence). V was cut by 4 bases and J by 0 bases, with 10 bases left in between. In DNA, the CDR3 is TGTGCCAGTAGTACGACAGTAAGCTCCTACAATGAGCAGTTCTTC. It codes for CASSTTVSSYNEQFF.

This clonotype showed up many times. The chain carries TRBV5-1 and TRBJ2-1; D may be TRBD2 (5 bases). The CDR3 runs to 14 residues. The germline CDR1 and CDR2 sequences are SGHRS and YFSETQ. Trimming removed 4 bases from V and 4 bases from J, with 12 bases in between. The CDR3 protein is CASSPEAPYNEQFF. The CDR3 DNA follows: TGCGCCAGCAGCCCGGAGGCCCCTTACAATGAGCAGTTCTTC.